The next 25 T cell receptor beta chains were all read from a single sample in a study of blood T cell repertoires in COVID-19. Some clones are missing from TCRdb's copy, which holds only in-frame ones; the method was immunoSEQ multiplex PCR. This table holds around 230,000 clones, just over 85% found once. The specimen was peripheral blood. Receptors were obtained from a man in his forties or fifties with COVID-19, enrolled during active disease.

The chain employs TRBV29-1 and TRBJ2-1, with 7 nucleotides matching TRBD1. This CDR3 region has 11 residues. J was trimmed by 9 bases and V by 7 bases; bases with no gene match: 6. Germline V CDR1 and CDR2: SQVTM, ANQGSEA. As DNA, the CDR3 is TGCAGCGCGGCCAGGGGGTCTGAGCAGTTCTTC. This encodes CSAARGSEQFF.

This clone was counted a single time. This chain joins TRBV5-1 and TRBJ1-1; D remains ambiguous. Trimming removed 4 bases from V and 0 bases from J, with 10 bases in between. This CDR3 comprises 14 residues. The germline CDR1 and CDR2 sequences are SGHRS and YFSETQ. The CDR3 sequence: CASSEATMNTEAFF. CDR3 sequence (DNA): TGCGCCAGCAGCGAGGCGACCATGAACACTGAAGCTTTCTTT. Variable domain in full (rest from reference TRBV5-1 and TRBJ1-1): KAGVTQTPRYLIKTRGQQVTLSCSPISGHRSVSWYQQTPGQGLQFLFEYFSETQRNKGNFPGRFSGRQFSNSRSEMNVSTLELGDSALYLCASSEATMNTEAFFGQGTRLTVV.

The chain recombines TRBV30 with TRBJ1-1; D remains ambiguous. The CDR3 contains 13 residues. The ends were cut back, 3 bases at V and 5 bases at J, with 13 bases in the middle. From germline, CDR1 is GTSNPN and CDR2 SVGIG (reference sequence). CDR3 loop: CAWSTGSRTEAFF. In nucleotides, the CDR3 is TGTGCCTGGAGCACGGGTAGCCGAACTGAAGCTTTCTTT.

V and J are TRBV5-1 and TRBJ1-3; D ambiguous. V was shortened by 0 bases and J by 0 bases, with 10 bases between the two germline ends. Per germline, CDR1 SGHRS and CDR2 YFSETQ. The CDR3 consists of 16 residues. CDR3 loop: CASSLVGELSGNTIYF. In DNA form, the CDR3 reads TGCGCCAGCAGCTTGGTCGGGGAGCTCTCTGGAAACACCATATATTTT.

The chain uses TRBV9 and TRBJ2-1; TRBD2 agrees at 12 bases. Germline lookup yields CDR1 SGDLS and CDR2 YYNGEE. V was clipped by 0 bases and J by 9 bases; unmatched bases: 13. The CDR3 is 18 amino acids. CDR3 bases: TGTGCCAGCAGCGTAGGGAGGTCGGGGCTAGCGGGAGGGTTTGAGCAGTTCTTC. It encodes CASSVGRSGLAGGFEQFF.

The V call is TRBV13, the J call TRBJ1-3; 8 bases map to TRBD1. With 4 bases clipped from V and 0 bases from J, the junction kept 8 bases outside the gene matches. CDR1 PRHDT and CDR2 FYEKMQ come from the germline V gene (reference sequence). The CDR3 has 17 amino acids. The CDR3 is CASSSRQGIPSGNTIYF. The CDR3, as DNA: TGTGCCAGCAGCTCGCGACAGGGGATTCCCTCTGGAAACACCATATATTTT. Supplemented by reference TRBV13 and TRBJ1-3, the full variable domain reads AAGVIQSPRHLIKEKRETATLKCYPIPRHDTVYWYQQGPGQDPQFLISFYEKMQSDKGSIPDRFSAQQFSDYHSELNMSSLELGDSALYFCASSSRQGIPSGNTIYFGEGSWLTVV.

The gene calls are TRBV28 and TRBJ1-2; no clear D gene. There are 13 residues in the CDR3. Trimming cost V 3 bases and J 7 bases, with 12 bases left between them. From germline, CDR1 is MDHEN and CDR2 SYDVKM. The CDR3 DNA reads TGTGCCAGCAGTTTGCGGGTTTATTTTGGCTACACCTTC. Protein sequence: CASSLRVYFGYTF.

The chain joins TRBV7-2 to TRBJ2-7; 9 bases align to TRBD2. The J segment lost 7 bases and the V segment lost 3 bases, leaving 7 bases of the junction unmatched. Germline V gene sequence: CDR1 SGHTA, CDR2 FQGNSA. This CDR3 region has 14 residues. CDR3 in DNA: TGTGCCAGCAGCTTTAGGCGGGGGGGCCGAGAGCAGTACTTC. This translates into CASSFRRGGREQYF.

The chain links TRBV30 to TRBJ1-2, with 8 positions matching TRBD1. The CDR3 contains 15 residues. Germline-derived CDR1 and CDR2 are GTSNPN and SVGIG (reference sequence). V trimming: 1 base; J trimming: 8 bases; junction bases outside the gene matches: 12. The CDR3 loop is CAWSAIGQGPRGYTF. The CDR3 coding sequence is TGTGCCTGGAGTGCCATAGGACAGGGCCCTCGGGGCTACACCTTC.

The gene calls are TRBV12-5 and TRBJ2-5, with 7 bases that match TRBD1. This CDR3 region has 16 residues. From germline, CDR1 is LGHNT and CDR2 FRNRAP. The V segment lost 5 bases and the J segment 5 bases; nucleotides outside the gene matches: 14. This CDR3 reads CASGQNRGRFGETQYF. The CDR3 nucleotides read TGTGCTAGTGGTCAAAACAGGGGAAGGTTTGGGGAGACCCAGTACTTC.

The chain has TRBV19 and TRBJ2-5, with 10 bases lining up with TRBD2. The germline CDR1 and CDR2 sequences are LNHDA and SQIVND (reference sequence). The J segment lost 5 bases and the V segment lost 7 bases, leaving 10 bases of the junction unmatched. The CDR3 runs to 15 residues. Here the CDR3 reads CASTGSGRAGETQYF. CDR3 sequence (DNA): TGTGCCAGTACGGGGAGCGGGAGGGCCGGTGAGACCCAGTACTTC.

V is TRBV11-2 and J is TRBJ1-6; tentatively, D is TRBD1 (5 bases). CDR1 SGHAT and CDR2 FQNNGV come from the germline V gene. Trimming removed 5 bases at V and 7 bases at J, with 18 bases between. The CDR3 is made up of 16 amino acids. Written as DNA, the CDR3 is TGTGCCAGCAGCCTACCCTCCGGGACTCGAAATTCACCCCTCCACTTT. Encoded protein: CASSLPSGTRNSPLHF.

This chain joins TRBV19 and TRBJ1-5, with 7 bases identical to TRBD1. Trimming removed 5 bases from V and 4 bases from J; junction bases left unmatched: 11. Germline CDR1 and CDR2: LNHDA and SQIVND (reference sequence). The CDR3 has 16 amino acids. CDR3 DNA: TGTGCCAGTAGTCGACAGGGTAGGAGGGGAAATCAGCCCCAGCATTTT. It encodes CASSRQGRRGNQPQHF. Complete variable domain (other parts from reference TRBV19 and TRBJ1-5): DGGITQSPKYLFRKEGQNVTLSCEQNLNHDAMYWYRQDPGQGLRLIYYSQIVNDFQKGDIAEGYSVSREKKESFPLTVTSAQKNPTAFYLCASSRQGRRGNQPQHFGDGTRLSIL.

The CDR3 coding sequence is TGTGCCAGCAGTCCTGTCGCTGGCAGGGGGCCCTACGAGCAGTACTTC. Its protein product is CASSPVAGRGPYEQYF. The J gene is TRBJ2-7, the V gene TRBV27; TRBD1 aligns across 8 bases. The CDR3 runs to 16 residues. V was clipped by 5 bases and J by 2 bases; unmatched bases: 11. Germline assignment: CDR1 MNHEY and CDR2 SMNVEV (reference sequence).

The V and J genes are TRBV28 and TRBJ1-2; no firm D call. V shed 2 bases and J shed 0 bases, with 7 bases lying between them. CDR3 length equals 14 residues. The germline V gene encodes CDR1 MDHEN and CDR2 SYDVKM. The CDR3 loop reads CASSLGQTNYGYTF. The CDR3 DNA sequence: TGTGCCAGCAGTTTAGGGCAGACTAACTATGGCTACACCTTC.

The chain joins TRBV7-9 to TRBJ2-7, with 9 bases lining up with TRBD1. Germline CDR1 reads SEHNR; CDR2 reads FQNEAQ (reference sequence). V lost 3 bases to trimming and J lost 3 bases; unmatched junction nucleotides: 3. CDR3 length: 14 amino acids. CDR3 residues: CASSFWTGDYEQYF. CDR3 bases: TGTGCCAGCAGCTTTTGGACAGGGGACTACGAGCAGTACTTC.

The J gene is TRBJ2-5, the V gene TRBV5-8; 9 bases align to TRBD1. The CDR3 has 16 residues. Germline CDR1 reads SGHTS; CDR2 reads YDEGEE. Losses at the gene ends were 3 bases for V and 4 bases for J; bases not matched to a gene: 10. The CDR3 loop reads CASSYWTGATGETQYF. CDR3 nucleotide sequence: TGTGCCAGCAGCTACTGGACAGGGGCGACGGGAGAGACCCAGTACTTC.

The chain recombines TRBV4-1 with TRBJ1-2; a weak D match, TRBD1 (5 bases). This CDR3 has 13 amino acids. Germline V lookup: CDR1 MGHRA, CDR2 YSYEKL. V was clipped by 4 bases and J by 3 bases, with 9 bases between them. CDR3 sequence: CASSRGFDYGYTF. In DNA form, the CDR3 reads TGCGCCAGCAGCCGGGGCTTTGACTATGGCTACACCTTC.

V usage is TRBV18 and J usage is TRBJ2-2, with 7 bases identical to TRBD1. The germline CDR1 and CDR2 sequences are KGHSH and LQKENI. V lost 5 bases to trimming and J lost 5 bases; unmatched junction nucleotides: 5. This CDR3 spans 14 amino acids. The CDR3 DNA is TGTGCCAGCTCAACCAGGGACAGAACCGGGGAGCTGTTTTTT. Translating it yields CASSTRDRTGELFF.

The chain joins TRBV11-2 to TRBJ2-1, with 8 nucleotides matching TRBD1. The CDR3 loop spans 13 amino acids. V lost 3 bases to trimming and J lost 6 bases; unmatched junction nucleotides: 1. Germline V gene sequence: CDR1 SGHAT, CDR2 FQNNGV. The CDR3 nucleotides read TGTGCCAGCAGCTTGGACAGGGCCAATGAGCAGTTCTTC. Residues: CASSLDRANEQFF. The full variable domain, rest sourced from reference TRBV11-2 and TRBJ2-1, is EAGVAQSPRYKIIEKRQSVAFWCNPISGHATLYWYQQILGQGPKLLIQFQNNGVVDDSQLPKDRFSAERLKGVDSTLKIQPAKLEDSAVYLCASSLDRANEQFFGPGTRLTVL.

Only a few counts were recorded for this clone. This chain joins TRBV28 and TRBJ2-7; 9 bases fit TRBD1. The V gene's germline CDR1 is MDHEN and CDR2 SYDVKM. The CDR3 spans 16 residues. Losses at the gene ends were 6 bases for V and 8 bases for J; bases not matched to a gene: 17. The CDR3: CASRGTGTVRTVKQYF. The CDR3 nucleotides read TGTGCCAGCAGGGGGACAGGGACAGTCAGGACAGTGAAGCAGTACTTC.

The rearrangement joins TRBV7-2 to TRBJ2-7; tentatively, D is TRBD2 (5 bases). With 5 bases removed from V and 4 bases from J, the gap between germline ends came to 9 bases. Looked up from germline, CDR1 is SGHTA and CDR2 is FQGNSA. This CDR3 region has 12 residues. CDR3 nucleotides: TGTGCCAGCAGCCCCCCGGGGTACGAGCAGTACTTC. This translates into CASSPPGYEQYF.

The chain carries TRBV7-2 and TRBJ1-5, with D unclear. This CDR3 comprises 15 residues. The germline gives CDR1 SGHTA, CDR2 FQGNSA. Trimming took off 1 base at V and 4 bases at J, with 11 bases between the two ends. The chain's CDR3 is CASSLVGGPNQPQHF. The CDR3 DNA sequence: TGTGCCAGCAGCTTAGTTGGAGGGCCAAATCAGCCCCAGCATTTT.

This chain connects TRBV5-1 to TRBJ2-3; TRBD2 matches 7 bases. Germline lookup yields CDR1 SGHRS and CDR2 YFSETQ. The trim removed 4 bases at V and 2 bases at J, leaving 10 bases unmatched. The CDR3 has 16 residues. The CDR3 sequence is CASSIGGFALTDTQYF. CDR3 DNA: TGCGCCAGCAGCATCGGGGGGTTCGCCCTCACAGATACGCAGTATTTT.

The J gene is TRBJ2-1, the V gene TRBV6-5; tentatively, D is TRBD1 (6 bases). Germline CDR1 reads MNHEY; CDR2 reads SVGAGI. The CDR3 is 12 residues long. The germline V and J ends were trimmed by 6 bases and 10 bases, with 13 bases remaining between them. The CDR3 reads CASRLADREQFF. The DNA of the CDR3 is TGTGCCAGCAGACTGGCCGACAGGGAGCAGTTCTTC.